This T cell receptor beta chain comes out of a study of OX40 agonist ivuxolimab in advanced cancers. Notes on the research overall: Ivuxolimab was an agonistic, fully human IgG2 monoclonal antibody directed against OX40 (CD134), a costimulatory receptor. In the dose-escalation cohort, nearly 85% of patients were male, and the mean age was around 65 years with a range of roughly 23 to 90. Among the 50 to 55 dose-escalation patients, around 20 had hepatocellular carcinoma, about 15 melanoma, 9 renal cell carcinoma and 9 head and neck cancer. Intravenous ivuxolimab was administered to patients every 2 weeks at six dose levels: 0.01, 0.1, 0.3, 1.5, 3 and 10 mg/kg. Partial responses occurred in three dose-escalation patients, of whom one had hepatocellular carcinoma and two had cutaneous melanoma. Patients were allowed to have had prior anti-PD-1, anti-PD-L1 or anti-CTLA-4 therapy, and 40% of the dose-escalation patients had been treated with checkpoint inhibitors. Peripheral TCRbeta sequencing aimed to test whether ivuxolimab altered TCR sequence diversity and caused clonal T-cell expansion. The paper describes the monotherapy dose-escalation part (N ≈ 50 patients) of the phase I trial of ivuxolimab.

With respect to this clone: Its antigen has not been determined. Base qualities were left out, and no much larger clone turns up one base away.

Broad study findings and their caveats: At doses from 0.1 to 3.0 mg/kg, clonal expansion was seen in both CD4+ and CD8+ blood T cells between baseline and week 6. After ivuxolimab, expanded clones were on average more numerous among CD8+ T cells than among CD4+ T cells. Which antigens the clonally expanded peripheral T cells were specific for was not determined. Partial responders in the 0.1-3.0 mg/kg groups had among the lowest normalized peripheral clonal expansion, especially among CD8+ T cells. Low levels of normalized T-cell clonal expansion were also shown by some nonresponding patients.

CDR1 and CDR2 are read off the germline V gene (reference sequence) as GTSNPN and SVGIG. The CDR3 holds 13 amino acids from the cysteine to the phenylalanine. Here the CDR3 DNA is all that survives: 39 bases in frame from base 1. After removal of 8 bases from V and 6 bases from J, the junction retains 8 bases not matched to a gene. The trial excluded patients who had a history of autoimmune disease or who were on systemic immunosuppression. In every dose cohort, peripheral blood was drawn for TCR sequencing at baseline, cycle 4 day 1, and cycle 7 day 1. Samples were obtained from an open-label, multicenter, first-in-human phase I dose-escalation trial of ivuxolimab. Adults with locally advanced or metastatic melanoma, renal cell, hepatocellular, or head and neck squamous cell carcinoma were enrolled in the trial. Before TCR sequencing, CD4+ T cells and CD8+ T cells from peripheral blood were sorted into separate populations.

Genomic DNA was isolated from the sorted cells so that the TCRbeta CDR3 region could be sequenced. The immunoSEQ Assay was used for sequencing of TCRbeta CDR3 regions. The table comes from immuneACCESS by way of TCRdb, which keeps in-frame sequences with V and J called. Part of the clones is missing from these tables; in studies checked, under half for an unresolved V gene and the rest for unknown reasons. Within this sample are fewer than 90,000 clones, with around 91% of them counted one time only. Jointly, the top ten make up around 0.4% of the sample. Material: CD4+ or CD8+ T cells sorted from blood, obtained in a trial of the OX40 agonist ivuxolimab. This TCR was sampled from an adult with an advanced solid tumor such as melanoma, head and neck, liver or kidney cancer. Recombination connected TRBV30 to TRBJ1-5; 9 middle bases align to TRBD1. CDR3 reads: CAASGQGGQPQHF. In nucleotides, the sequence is TGTGCCGCCTCGGGACAGGGTGGTCAGCCCCAGCATTTT.